Described below is a single T cell receptor beta chain sequence and its context. This sample was included in a study of blood T cell repertoires in COVID-19. Across the study: From the United States, Italy and Spain came samples of acute and convalescent COVID-19. Sources were T cells, B-cell-depleted T cells, or PBMCs; the material itself was cDNA or gDNA.

CDR1 and CDR2 (germline): SEHNR, FQNEAQ (reference sequence). V shed 5 bases and J 6 bases; nucleotides not matched to a gene: 9. This CDR3 is 15 amino acids long. Source study methods: From reference gene primer amplification, estimates of nucleated cell counts were derived. Generated by immunoSEQ multiplex PCR, the TCRdb table keeps only in-frame clones and is missing some. Clonal size and the V and J genes are those of that table, whereas D and trimming came from the DNA. Counted here are about 400,000 clones, about 87% occurring once; the ten biggest clones make up about 1.9%. Participant-reported clinical history was the basis for cohort assignment.

The sample consisted of PBMCs or T cells enriched from blood (not recorded which). This rearrangement joins TRBV7-9 to TRBJ2-3, with 9 bases that match TRBD2. The receptor comes from a man between 40 and 49 years old in a cohort exposed to, infected with or recovered from COVID-19 (not recorded which). CDR3 region: CASSLQTSGTDTQYF. In DNA form, the CDR3 reads TGTGCCAGCAGCCTTCAGACTAGCGGTACGGATACGCAGTATTTT.